Here is one T cell receptor beta chain with its context. There is no known antigen for this receptor. No much larger clone exists at a distance of one base, and base qualities are not known. The sample originates from a study of cytomegalovirus exposure and HLA in healthy donors (dated by TCRdb to the late 2010s). Concerning the study at large: In an earlier analysis of fewer than 750 of the donors, 276 Gb of sequence data and 100 million or so unique TCR beta sequences from roughly 180 million T cells were reported. In an earlier analysis of more than 550 of the donors, high-throughput TCR beta sequencing was used to judge whether each TCR beta V gene segment behaved as functional or pseudogenic. An early release covering roughly 580 HLA-typed donors comprised roughly 300 gigabases of sequencing data and about 90 million unique TCR sequences. Roughly 5 DR-DQ haplotypes were treated as single units for association and clustering because of strong linkage in the cohort. The T cell repertoires of 666 subjects were profiled by immunosequencing and related to cytomegalovirus serostatus. A later analysis re-analyzed previously published TCR beta repertoires from 660 or so donors and added high-resolution HLA genotyping to study TCR occurrence patterns. The study aimed to test whether cataloging public T cell receptors could reveal signatures of past pathogen exposure. Among the roughly 370 genotyped donors, more than 70% belonged to the genetic ancestry cluster associated with self-reported Caucasian donors. The study combined high-throughput TCR immunosequencing, statistical association of individual TCRs with disease status, and machine learning to predict cytomegalovirus infection status. In addition to the first cohort of 666 subjects, a separate validation cohort of 120 different subjects was used. Across approximately 400 genotyped donors of the cohort, an average of roughly 250,000 unique TCR beta nucleotide sequences per donor were sequenced, and approximately 19% of those sequences were non-productive. Every repertoire in the discovery cohort had been generated on one and the same sequencing platform. HLA typing included class I and class II loci at four-digit resolution. In the later analysis, no new phenotypic data were used to find candidate immune exposures; instead, reliance was placed on TCR beta sequences and their occurrence across donors. Alongside the repertoire data, information on donor age, sex, ethnicity and CMV serostatus was compiled. A later genetic analysis took genome-wide SNP genotypes for about 55% of the 666 donors and used that subset as a discovery cohort. Typing coverage differed by locus: A, B, C, DRB1 and DQB1 were typed in roughly 620-630 donors, DQA1 in about 510, DPA1 in around 610, and DPB1 in 450 to 490.

The cohort comprised some 680 healthy bone marrow donors. All cohort members were sampled while nominally healthy, although unrecorded immune exposures were likely present. The donor was CMV seropositive and belonged to the group of more than 250 seropositive cohort members. Every donor gave a peripheral blood sample, and the peripheral blood mononuclear cells from that sample were used for TCR beta sequencing. Genomic DNA was extracted from the blood cell samples with the Qiagen DNeasy Blood Extraction Kit. Here is what the overall study found, with its caveats: The authors suggested that the approach could potentially be extended to other disease states and immunological phenotypes. A further reported finding was that TCR beta sequences accurately predicted the HLA-A and HLA-B alleles for most subjects in the first cohort. Roughly uniform sequencing depth across donors was assumed in presence/absence analyses, although this assumption may not hold. At a false discovery rate of 0.05, a later analysis linked some 17,000 TCR beta sequences to specific HLA alleles. In both the original and validation cohorts, the classifier was reported to diagnose cytomegalovirus status with high specificity and sensitivity. In a later analysis, most CMV-associated TCR beta chains were found to appear HLA-restricted, with HLA associations seemingly driven largely by CMV exposure. CMV serostatus was the only immune exposure information available for the cohort. HLA typing was unavailable for some donors at each locus, so association tests used only the typed subset. The study listed around 160 TCR beta chains as associated with cytomegalovirus. In a later analysis, several top co-occurrence clusters were reported to appear linked to parvovirus B19, influenza, CMV and Epstein-Barr virus. The cohort was sequenced for TCR beta chains only, and without alpha or paired-chain data the features that could be detected were limited. When HLA alleles, especially DR and DQ, strongly co-occurred, TCR associations were difficult to assign to individual alleles. The sequencing pipeline was judged likely to have produced a cluster of highly shared sequence variants as a technical artifact. In a later genetic analysis, a missense DCLRE1C variant was associated with V-gene and J-gene trimming of TCR beta chains, and the association was replicated in an independent cohort. Most TCR sequences were observed very rarely across donors, whereas some public TCRs were present in many individuals. Seventeen rarely observed V segments, including chromosome 9 orphons, were excluded from the earlier analysis of several hundred of the donors because counts were too low. Correlated functional status among segregating V segments might reflect linkage disequilibrium, but an unknown experimental factor could not be ruled out. In an earlier analysis of a few hundred of the donors, most TCR beta V segments were observed in productive rearrangements about 90% or about 30% of the time, broadly matching IMGT annotations. A later genetic analysis reported fewer N-insertions in productive TCRs among donors in an Asian-associated ancestry cluster than the 666-donor mean. A later analysis found that HLA-associated TCR beta chains were more clonally expanded and had lower generation probabilities than equally common non-associated chains. Three of the identified cytomegalovirus-associated TCR beta chains were confirmed in vitro to be specific for cytomegalovirus antigens. According to a later analysis, TCR association rates differed among HLA loci, with DRB1 alleles showing the most associated TCRs and HLA-C alleles showing the fewest. Some IMGT-functional V segments, including TRBV6-2 and TRBV6-3, could not be distinguished by the 87-base-pair reads and were therefore excluded.

The library was obtained by the immunoSEQ multiplex PCR assay. The multiplex PCR relied on a mix of 60 forward primers for TCR Vbeta segments and 13 reverse primers for TCR Jbeta segments. Amplification of the CDR3 region of rearranged TCR beta genes was performed with a multiplex PCR assay on genomic DNA. The Illumina HiSeq System was used to sequence the amplified TCR beta libraries as 87-base-pair reads. The original pipeline was this. Across the 670 or so repertoires, a later analysis counted 75 million to 90 million unique TCR beta chains, about 10 million of which were shared by at least two donors. Raw reads were error-corrected and collapsed into unique sequences with a nearest-neighbor algorithm that merged closely related sequences to remove PCR and sequencing errors. To assign V, D and J gene segments, CDR3 sequences were aligned to IMGT reference sequences. For a sequence to be retained, a match of at least six nucleotides to both a V gene segment and a J gene segment was required. Rearrangements were called productive when the CDR3 lacked stop codons and stayed in frame with V and J; all others were non-productive. Following IMGT convention, CDR3 was defined as the stretch from the second conserved V-encoded cysteine to the conserved J-encoded phenylalanine. Sequences without an unambiguous match to a single V gene segment were excluded from the earlier analysis of several hundred of the donors. In an earlier analysis of approximately 500 of the donors, a V segment was called functional when productive rearrangements were above 56.7%, and segregating when the standard deviation between donors exceeded 5%. A statistical classification framework was developed to diagnose cytomegalovirus status using the catalog of TCR beta chain sequences. In a later analysis, TCR nucleotide sequences were compared against IMGT/GENE-DB human TR gene sequences so that V and J genes could be assigned. The TCRdist pipeline was used in a later analysis to assign CDR3 sequences and most-parsimonious VDJ recombination scenarios. In a later analysis, each TCR beta chain was defined by its CDR3 amino acid sequence together with its V-gene family, and reads lacking a unique V-gene family were excluded. As a way to deal with suspected cross-contamination and a sequencing artifact, a later analysis dropped 450 to 700 nucleotide sequences that were highly shared and had low generation probability. In a later analysis, a clonal expansion index for each public chain was calculated from normalized within-repertoire ranks of inferred template counts. In a later analysis, generation probabilities were computed using a VDJ recombination model fitted to out-of-frame rearrangements, and the results were checked against IGoR. In a later analysis, TCR-TCR, TCR-HLA and TCR-CMV co-occurrence was scored with hypergeometric tests, and a repertoire-size bias correction was applied to TCR pairs. To estimate false discovery rates, a later analysis permuted the HLA or CMV assignments 20 times. In a later analysis, co-occurring TCRs were grouped using DBSCAN, with TCRdist sequence similarity added in when clustering inside HLA-allele-positive subsets. Co-occurrence clustering excluded repertoires with fewer than 30,000 or more than 120,000 public chains, plus five with anomalous nucleotide sharing. In its TCRdb copy, this immuneACCESS table keeps in-frame sequences only and misses some clones. Where compared with another copy, unresolved V genes explain less than half of these, and the others have no known cause. Clone size and V and J calls were adopted from that table, with D and trimming inferred from the DNA. The table for this sample lists more than 150,000 clones; 76% of them were counted only once. The ten largest clones represent less than 2.5% of the sample.

Its CDR3 holds 13 amino acids, cysteine through phenylalanine. The read is trimmed to its CDR3 DNA, 39 bases read in frame from base 1. Trimming removed 7 bases from V and 2 bases from J, leaving 11 bases between the germline ends. Based on the germline V gene, the CDR1 and CDR2 sequences are SGHNT and YENEEA. The sequence joins TRBV11-3 to TRBJ2-5; TRBD1 is a weak D gene call, 5 bases matching. Material for sequencing was PBMCs. The sequence came from a woman aged 30 to 39 in good health and CMV-seropositive. The DNA reads as follows: TGTGCCAGCACCAAGGGGTTTCAAGAGACCCAGTACTTC. Translated, this is CASTKGFQETQYF.